This paragraph covers one TCR beta chain sequence. Its antigen is still unknown. This sample stems from a study of T-cell memory formation after mild COVID-19. TCRdb re-called the 5' RACE reads through MiXCR, storing one row per CDR3 protein. The table lists about 340,000 distinct CDR3 sequences, about a sixth of them singletons. Study results and limitations: Clones that contracted from day 15 to 85 had balanced CD4/CD8; later expanders were CD4+ biased. Still unconfirmed is whether the second-wave clones peaking on day 37 recognized SARS-CoV-2. Among contracting clones, CD4+ were mainly CM/EM and CD8+ enriched in EMRA. Some clones that responded were present in memory (sampled pre-infection), which suggests cross-reactive memory joined.

The CDR3 length is 13 residues. CDR1 SEHNR and CDR2 FQNEAQ come from the germline V gene (reference sequence). Trimming pared 3 bases from V and 5 bases from J, leaving 11 bases between. Sequencing used PBMCs or a T cell subset sorted from them (not recorded which). The receptor comes from a man aged 18 to 29 who had mild COVID-19 (a few samples of this study predate the infection). Cell type and time point are not known. This sequence joins TRBV7-9 and TRBJ2-7; D tentatively fits TRBD1 or TRBD2 (5 bases each). The CDR3 coding sequence is TGTGCCAGCAGCTTGGGGGTATTGGACGAGCAGTACTTC. Encoded protein: CASSLGVLDEQYF.